This T cell receptor (beta chain) was sequenced in a study of T cell responses to AZD1222 COVID-19 vaccine. Study-wide points: Elevations in Spike-specific TCR breadth and depth followed administration of two AZD1222 doses. The donors showed a predominance of white British ancestry and of females, with possible underestimation of clonal diversity.

The table came from immunoSEQ multiplex PCR; TCRdb's copy has only in-frame clones and leaves some out. The profile shows around 150,000 clones, approximately 94% of them singletons. V was shortened by 5 bases and J by 6 bases, with 16 bases between the two germline ends. From germline, CDR1 is SNHLY and CDR2 FYNNEI. This CDR3 contains 14 residues. Points on this clone: Its antigen is unknown.

J is TRBJ1-1 and V is TRBV2, with D perhaps TRBD1 (6 bases). The sample here was peripheral blood, taken on day 0 of AZD1222 vaccination. The clonotype originates from an adult in good health. The CDR3 DNA follows: TGTGCCAGCAGTTTTCGGACCGGGGGCGCTGAAGCTTTCTTT. Protein product: CASSFRTGGAEAFF.